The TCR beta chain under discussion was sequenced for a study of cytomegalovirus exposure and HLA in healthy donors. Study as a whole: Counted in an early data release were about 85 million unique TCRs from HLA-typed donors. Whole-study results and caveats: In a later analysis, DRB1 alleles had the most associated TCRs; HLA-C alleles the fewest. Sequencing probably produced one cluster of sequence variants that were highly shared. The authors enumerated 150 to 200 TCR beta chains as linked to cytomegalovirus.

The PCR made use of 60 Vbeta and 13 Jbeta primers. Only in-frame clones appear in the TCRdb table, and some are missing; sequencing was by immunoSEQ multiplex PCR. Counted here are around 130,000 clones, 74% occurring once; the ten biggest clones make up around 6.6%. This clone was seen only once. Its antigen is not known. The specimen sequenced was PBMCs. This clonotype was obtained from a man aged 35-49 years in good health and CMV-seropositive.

The CDR3 region has the DNA TGTGCCTGGACCCTCCCCCAGGCGGGAAACTACAATGAGCAGTTCTTC. Amino acids: CAWTLPQAGNYNEQFF. The chain employs TRBV30 and TRBJ2-1; D possibly corresponds to TRBD2 (6 bases). CDR1 and CDR2 from the germline V gene are GTSNPN and SVGIG (reference sequence). Trimming took 4 bases from V and 3 from J, leaving 19 bases between them. The CDR3 loop spans 16 amino acids.